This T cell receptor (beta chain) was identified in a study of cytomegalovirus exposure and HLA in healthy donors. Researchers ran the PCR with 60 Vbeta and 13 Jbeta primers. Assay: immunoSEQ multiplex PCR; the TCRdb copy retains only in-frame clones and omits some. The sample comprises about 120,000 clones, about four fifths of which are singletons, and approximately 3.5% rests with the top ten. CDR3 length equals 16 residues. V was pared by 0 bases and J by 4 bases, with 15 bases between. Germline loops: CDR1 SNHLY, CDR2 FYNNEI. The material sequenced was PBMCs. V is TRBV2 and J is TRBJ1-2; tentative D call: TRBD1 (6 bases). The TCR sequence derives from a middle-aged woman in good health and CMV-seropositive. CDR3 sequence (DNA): TGTGCCAGCAGTGAAGCAAAAGGACAACAGGGCTATGGCTACACCTTC. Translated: CASSEAKGQQGYGYTF.